This entry concerns a single TCR beta chain. The data stem from a study of T cell responses to AZD1222 COVID-19 vaccine. The V and J ends lost 8 bases and 5 bases respectively, with 9 bases between them. Germline V gene lookup returns CDR1 SGHTA and CDR2 FQGNSA. This CDR3 comprises 11 residues. This table comes from immunoSEQ multiplex PCR, and its TCRdb copy is limited to in-frame clones, with some not included. The sample includes about 70,000 clones, 85% of them seen just once. This clonotype originated in an adult in good health. Material: peripheral blood, obtained on day 0 of AZD1222 vaccination. The gene calls are TRBV7-2 and TRBJ1-2, with a possible D match to TRBD1 (6 bases). The CDR3 spells CASVRGYGYTF. CDR3 sequence (DNA): TGTGCCAGCGTTAGGGGGTATGGCTACACCTTC.